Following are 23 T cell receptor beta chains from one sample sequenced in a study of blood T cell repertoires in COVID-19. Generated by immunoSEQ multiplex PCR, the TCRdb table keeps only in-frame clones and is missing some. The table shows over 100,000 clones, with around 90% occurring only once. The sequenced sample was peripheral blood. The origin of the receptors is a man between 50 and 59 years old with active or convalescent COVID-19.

The CDR3 here is CASSMGTGPETQYF. In nucleotides, the CDR3 is TGTGCCAGTAGTATGGGGACAGGCCCCGAGACCCAGTACTTC. This chain connects TRBV19 to TRBJ2-5; 8 bases agree with TRBD1. The germline CDR1 and CDR2 sequences are LNHDA and SQIVND (reference sequence). This CDR3 spans 14 amino acids. The junction had 5 bases not matched to a gene; V was cut back by 3 bases and J by 5 bases. The complete variable domain, with remaining parts taken from reference TRBV19 and TRBJ2-5, reads DGGITQSPKYLFRKEGQNVTLSCEQNLNHDAMYWYRQDPGQGLRLIYYSQIVNDFQKGDIAEGYSVSREKKESFPLTVTSAQKNPTAFYLCASSMGTGPETQYFGPGTRLLVL.

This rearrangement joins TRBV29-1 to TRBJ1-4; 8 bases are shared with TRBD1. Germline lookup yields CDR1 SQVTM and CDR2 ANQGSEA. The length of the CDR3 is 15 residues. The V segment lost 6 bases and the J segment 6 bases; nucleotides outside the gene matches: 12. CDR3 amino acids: CSVVLLQGAYEKLFF. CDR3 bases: TGCAGCGTCGTTTTGCTTCAGGGGGCCTATGAAAAACTGTTTTTT.

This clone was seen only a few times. The CDR3 spells CASSHGGARNGELFF. The CDR3 DNA sequence: TGCGCCAGCAGTCATGGGGGGGCGCGTAACGGGGAGCTGTTTTTT. The rearrangement links TRBV23-1 to TRBJ2-2; the D gene is possibly TRBD2 (7 bases). TRBV23-1 is flagged as an ORF with uncertain function. CDR3 length: 15 amino acids. V was clipped by 3 bases and J by 7 bases, with 15 bases between them.

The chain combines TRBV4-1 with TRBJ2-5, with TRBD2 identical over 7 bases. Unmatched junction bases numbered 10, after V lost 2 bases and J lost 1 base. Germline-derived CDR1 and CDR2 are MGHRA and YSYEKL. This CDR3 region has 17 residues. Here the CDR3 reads CASSQNPTGGGQETQYF. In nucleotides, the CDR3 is TGCGCCAGCAGCCAAAACCCTACTGGGGGGGGCCAAGAGACCCAGTACTTC.

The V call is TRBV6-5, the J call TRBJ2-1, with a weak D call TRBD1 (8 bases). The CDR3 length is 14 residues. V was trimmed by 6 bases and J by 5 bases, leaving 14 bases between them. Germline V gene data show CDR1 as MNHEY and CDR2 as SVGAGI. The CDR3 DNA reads TGTGCCAGCAGCCTACAGGGGGGGGACAATGAGCAGTTCTTC. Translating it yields CASSLQGGDNEQFF.

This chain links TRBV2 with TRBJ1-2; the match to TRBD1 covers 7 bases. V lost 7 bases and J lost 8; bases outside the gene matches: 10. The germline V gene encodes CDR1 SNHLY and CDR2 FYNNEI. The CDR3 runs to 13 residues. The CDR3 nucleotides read TGTGCCAGCAACGAGGACAGGAGCAGCGGCTACACCTTC. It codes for CASNEDRSSGYTF.

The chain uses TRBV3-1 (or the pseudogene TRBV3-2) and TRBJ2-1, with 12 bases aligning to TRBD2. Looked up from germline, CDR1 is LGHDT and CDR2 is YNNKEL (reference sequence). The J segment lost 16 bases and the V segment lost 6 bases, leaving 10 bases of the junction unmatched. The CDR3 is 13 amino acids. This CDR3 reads CASSLTSGGPQFF. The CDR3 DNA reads TGTGCCAGCAGTCTTACTAGCGGGGGGCCCCAATTCTTC.

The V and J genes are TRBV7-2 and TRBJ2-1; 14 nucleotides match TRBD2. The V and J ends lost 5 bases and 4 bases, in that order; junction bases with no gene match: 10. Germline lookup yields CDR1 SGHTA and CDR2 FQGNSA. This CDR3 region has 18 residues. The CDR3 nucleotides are TGTGCCAGCAGCCCCATCACGGGACTAGCGGGGGTATACAATGAGCAGTTCTTC. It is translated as CASSPITGLAGVYNEQFF.

CDR3 loop: CASSPQGTNTGELFF. DNA of the CDR3: TGTGCCAGCAGTCCCCAGGGGACGAACACCGGGGAGCTGTTTTTT. This chain links TRBV7-7 with TRBJ2-2; D is possibly TRBD1 (6 bases). The V end lost 6 bases, the J end lost 0 bases, and 11 bases lay between the germline ends. The CDR3 spans 15 residues. The V gene's germline CDR1 is SSHAT and CDR2 FNYEAQ (reference sequence).

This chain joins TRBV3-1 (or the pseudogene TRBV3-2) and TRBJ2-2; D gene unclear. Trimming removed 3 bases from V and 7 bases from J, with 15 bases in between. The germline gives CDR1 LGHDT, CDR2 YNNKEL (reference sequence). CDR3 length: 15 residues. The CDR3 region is CASSHTVPSGGELFF. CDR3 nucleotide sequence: TGTGCCAGCAGCCATACAGTTCCCTCAGGCGGGGAGCTGTTTTTT.

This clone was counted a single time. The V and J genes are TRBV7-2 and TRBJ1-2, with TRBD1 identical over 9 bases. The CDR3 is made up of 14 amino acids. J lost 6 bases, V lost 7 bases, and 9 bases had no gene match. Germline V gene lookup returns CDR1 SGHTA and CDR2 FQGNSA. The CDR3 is CASNTGGNIHGYTF. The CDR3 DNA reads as TGTGCCAGCAACACAGGGGGCAATATACATGGCTACACCTTC.

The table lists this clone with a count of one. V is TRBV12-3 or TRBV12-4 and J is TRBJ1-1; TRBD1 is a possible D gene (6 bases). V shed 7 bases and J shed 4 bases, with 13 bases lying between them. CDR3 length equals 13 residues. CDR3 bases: TGTGCCAGCACCCAGGGGTGGAGCACTGAAGCTTTCTTT. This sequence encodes CASTQGWSTEAFF.

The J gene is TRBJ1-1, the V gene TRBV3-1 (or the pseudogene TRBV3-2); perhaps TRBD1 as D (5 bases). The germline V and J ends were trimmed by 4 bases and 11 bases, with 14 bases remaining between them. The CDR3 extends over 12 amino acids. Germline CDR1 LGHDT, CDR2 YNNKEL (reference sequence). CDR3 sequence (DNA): TGTGCCAGCAGCCCCTGGGAAGGGGCGGCTTTCTTT. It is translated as CASSPWEGAAFF.

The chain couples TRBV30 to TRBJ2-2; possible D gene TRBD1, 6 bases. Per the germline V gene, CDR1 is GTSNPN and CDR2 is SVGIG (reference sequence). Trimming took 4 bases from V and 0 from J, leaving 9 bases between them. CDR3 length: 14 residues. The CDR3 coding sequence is TGTGCCTGGACAGGGGACACGAACACCGGGGAGCTGTTTTTT. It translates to CAWTGDTNTGELFF. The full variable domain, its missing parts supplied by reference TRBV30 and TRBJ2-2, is SQTIHQWPATLVQPVGSPLSLECTVEGTSNPNLYWYRQAAGRGLQLLFYSVGIGQISSEVPQNLSASRPQDRQFILSSKKLLLSDSGFYLCAWTGDTNTGELFFGEGSRLTVL.

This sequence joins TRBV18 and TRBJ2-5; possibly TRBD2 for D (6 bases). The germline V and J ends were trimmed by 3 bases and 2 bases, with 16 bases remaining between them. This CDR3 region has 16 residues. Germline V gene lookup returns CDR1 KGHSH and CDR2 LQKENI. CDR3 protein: CASSPRVAVLQETQYF. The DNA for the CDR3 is TGTGCCAGCTCACCTAGGGTAGCGGTCCTTCAAGAGACCCAGTACTTC.

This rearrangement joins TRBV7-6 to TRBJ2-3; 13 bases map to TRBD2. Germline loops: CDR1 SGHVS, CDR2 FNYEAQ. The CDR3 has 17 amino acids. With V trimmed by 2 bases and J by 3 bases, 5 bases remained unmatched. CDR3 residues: CASSLRGTSGATDTQYF. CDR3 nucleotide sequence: TGTGCCAGCAGCTTAAGGGGGACTAGCGGGGCTACAGATACGCAGTATTTT.

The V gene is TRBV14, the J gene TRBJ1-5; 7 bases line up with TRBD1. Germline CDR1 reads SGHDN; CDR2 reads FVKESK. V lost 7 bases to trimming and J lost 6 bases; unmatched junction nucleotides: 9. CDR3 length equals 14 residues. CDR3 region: CASTHEGGGQPQHF. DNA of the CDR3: TGTGCCAGCACCCATGAAGGGGGCGGTCAGCCCCAGCATTTT.

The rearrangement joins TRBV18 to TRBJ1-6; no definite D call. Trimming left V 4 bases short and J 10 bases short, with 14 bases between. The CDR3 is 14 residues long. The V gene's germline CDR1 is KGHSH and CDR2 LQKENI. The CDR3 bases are TGTGCCAGCTCACTCCGACAAGCTGAATCACCCCTCCACTTT. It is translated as CASSLRQAESPLHF.

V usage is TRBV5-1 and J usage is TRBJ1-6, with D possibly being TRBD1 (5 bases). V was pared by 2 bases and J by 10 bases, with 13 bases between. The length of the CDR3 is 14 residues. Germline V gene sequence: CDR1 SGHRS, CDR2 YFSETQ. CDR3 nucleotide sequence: TGCGCCAGCAGCTTTATGCAGGGTGGCTCACCCCTCCACTTT. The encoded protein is CASSFMQGGSPLHF.

The CDR3 DNA reads as TGTGCCAGCATTAGGACAGGAGGGGAAAAACTGTTTTTT. Amino acids: CASIRTGGEKLFF. This sequence joins TRBV28 and TRBJ1-4, with TRBD1 identical over 7 bases. CDR1 MDHEN and CDR2 SYDVKM come from the germline V gene. The CDR3 loop spans 13 amino acids. With 7 bases clipped from V and 8 bases from J, the junction kept 7 bases outside the gene matches.

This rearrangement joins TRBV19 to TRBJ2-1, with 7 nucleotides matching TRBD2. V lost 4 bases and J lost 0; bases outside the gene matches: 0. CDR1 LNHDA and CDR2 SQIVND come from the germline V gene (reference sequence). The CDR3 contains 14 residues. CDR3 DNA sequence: TGTGCCAGTAGTAGCGGGGGCTCCTACAATGAGCAGTTCTTC. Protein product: CASSSGGSYNEQFF.

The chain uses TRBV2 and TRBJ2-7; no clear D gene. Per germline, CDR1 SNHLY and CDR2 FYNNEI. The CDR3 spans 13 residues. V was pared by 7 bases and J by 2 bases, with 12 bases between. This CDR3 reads CASTSPTPYEQYV. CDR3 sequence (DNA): TGTGCCAGCACGAGCCCCACCCCCTACGAGCAGTACGTC.

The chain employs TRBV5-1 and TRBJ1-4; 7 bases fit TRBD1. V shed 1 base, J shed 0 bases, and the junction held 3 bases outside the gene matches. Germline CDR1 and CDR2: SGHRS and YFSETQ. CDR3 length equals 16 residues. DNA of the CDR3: TGCGCCAGCAGCTTGAGACAGGGTGCAACTAATGAAAAACTGTTTTTT. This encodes CASSLRQGATNEKLFF.